These T cell receptor beta chains were read from a single sample in a study of neurological immune-mediated disorders. TCRdb itself ran the 5' RACE reads through MiXCR, one entry per CDR3 protein. Here the sample spans about 79,000 distinct CDR3 sequences, about 14% being singletons. Sequencing was done on a sample of PBMCs. Receptor source: a woman aged 50 to 60 in good health. Each CDR3 is given with its conserved first and last residue. The D gene is left open where the match is weak. Only part of the rows carry a size: once, few, many, or a class if the clone is expanded.

CASSPHPSYNEQFF | TGTGCCAGCAGCCCACACCCCTCCTACAATGAGCAGTTCTTC | many | TRBV14 | NA | TRBJ2-1
CASSQTSGSHYNEQFF | TGTGCCAGCAGCCAGACTAGCGGGAGTCACTACAATGAGCAGTTCTTC | NA | TRBV5-5 | TRBD2 | TRBJ2-1
CSIRDGMNSEAFF | TGCAGCATCCGGGACGGAATGAACTCTGAAGCTTTCTTT | NA | TRBV29-1 | NA | TRBJ1-1
CASSSGQGSEKLFF | TGTGCCAGCAGCTCGGGACAGGGAAGTGAAAAACTGTTTTTT | many | TRBV6-5 | TRBD1 | TRBJ1-4
CASSEQGSNYGYTF | TGTGCCAGCAGCGAACAGGGGTCTAACTATGGCTACACCTTC | many | TRBV7-2 | TRBD1 | TRBJ1-2
CASSPTSGRARETQYF | TGCGCCAGCAGCCCAACTAGCGGGAGGGCCCGAGAGACCCAGTACTTC | many | TRBV5-1 | TRBD2 | TRBJ2-5
CATSRPGQVNTEAFF | TGTGCCACCAGCCGACCGGGACAGGTGAACACTGAAGCTTTCTTT | many | TRBV15 | TRBD1 | TRBJ1-1
CAISPGTTGANVLTF | TGTGCCATCAGCCCCGGGACAACAGGGGCCAACGTCCTGACTTTC | many | TRBV10-3 | NA | TRBJ2-6
CASSFGTGGEKLFF | TGTGCCAGCAGTTTCGGGACAGGCGGTGAAAAACTGTTTTTT | many | TRBV12-3/TRBV12-4 | TRBD1 | TRBJ1-4
CAWSVGGPVYEQYF | TGTGCCTGGAGTGTTGGGGGGCCAGTCTACGAGCAGTACTTC | once | TRBV30 | NA | TRBJ2-7
CASSHRTGTGELFF | TGTGCCAGCAGCCATCGGACAGGGACCGGGGAGCTGTTTTTT | few | TRBV7-2 | TRBD1 | TRBJ2-2
CSVEPSGTEAFF | TGCAGCGTTGAACCGTCTGGCACTGAAGCTTTCTTT | many | TRBV29-1 | NA | TRBJ1-1
CASLRGPLGQGGNEQFF | TGCGCCAGCCTTAGAGGCCCGTTGGGGCAGGGAGGCAATGAGCAGTTCTTC | many | TRBV5-1 | NA | TRBJ2-1
CSVERNPNTEAFF | TGCAGCGTCGAACGGAACCCTAACACTGAAGCTTTCTTT | NA | TRBV29-1 | NA | TRBJ1-1
CASSQASGDQPQHF | TGCGCCAGCAGCCAAGCGAGCGGTGATCAGCCCCAGCATTTT | many | TRBV4-1 | NA | TRBJ1-5
CASSQDYTTQYF | TGTGCCAGCAGCCAAGATTATACGACCCAGTACTTC | many | TRBV3-1 | NA | TRBJ2-5
CATSRAGASTYEQYF | TGTGCCACCAGCAGAGCTGGAGCTTCTACCTACGAGCAGTACTTC | many | TRBV15 | NA | TRBJ2-7
CSVEDAVYEQYF | TGCAGCGTTGAAGATGCGGTATACGAGCAGTACTTC | many | TRBV29-1 | NA | TRBJ2-7
CASSLGRQETQYF | TGTGCCAGCTCACTGGGCAGGCAAGAGACCCAGTACTTC | many | TRBV18 | NA | TRBJ2-5
CASSLLYTEAFF | TGTGCCAGCAGCTTGTTGTACACTGAAGCTTTCTTT | many | TRBV12-3/TRBV12-4 | NA | TRBJ1-1
CASSVAGSLNYNEQFF | TGTGCCAGCAGCGTAGCCGGCTCTCTGAACTACAATGAGCAGTTCTTC | many | TRBV9 | NA | TRBJ2-1
CATTSRGSKETQYF | TGTGCCACCACCTCCCGGGGGAGCAAAGAGACCCAGTACTTC | NA | TRBV15 | NA | TRBJ2-5
CASSLSIVRNTEAFF | TGCGCCAGCAGCTTGAGCATAGTCAGGAACACTGAAGCTTTCTTT | many | TRBV5-1 | NA | TRBJ1-1
CASSPPGTGGFETQYF | TGCGCCAGCAGTCCGCCGGGGACAGGGGGCTTCGAGACCCAGTACTTC | many | TRBV5-1 | TRBD1 | TRBJ2-5
CASSLKGGHSYNEQFF | TGTGCCAGCAGTTTAAAGGGGGGACACTCCTACAATGAGCAGTTCTTC | few | TRBV12-3/TRBV12-4 | NA | TRBJ2-1